This T cell receptor (beta chain) was observed in a study of blood T cell repertoires in COVID-19. Study information: Samples taken during acute and convalescent COVID-19 were collected in the United States, Italy and Spain. Nucleic acid was either cDNA or gDNA, and it came from T cells, B-cell-depleted T cells, or PBMCs.

Source study methods: Reference gene primer amplification gave estimated nucleated cell counts. The repertoire was sequenced with immunoSEQ multiplex PCR; TCRdb's copy has only in-frame clones and lacks some. That table gives V, J and clone size, and the DNA gave D and trimming. This sample has some 370,000 clones, with around 89% found just once. The germline CDR1 and CDR2 sequences are MNHEY and SVGAGI. This CDR3 has 15 residues. V lost 2 bases to trimming and J lost 1 base; unmatched junction nucleotides: 3. This clone came up once. The sequenced material came from peripheral blood. The gene calls are TRBV6-5 and TRBJ2-7; TRBD1 agrees at 9 bases. The sequence was obtained from a man aged 35 to 55 with acute or convalescent COVID-19. The CDR3 sequence is CASSYPGQGSYEQYF. CDR3 nucleotide sequence: TGTGCCAGCAGTTACCCGGGACAGGGATCCTACGAGCAGTACTTC.